The present TCR beta chain was sequenced within a study of T cells in Graves' hyperthyroidism and ophthalmopathy. RNA transcripts gave rise to amplified TCR beta CDR3 regions. Using the HTBI primer set, a first-round RT-PCR was run on the TCR CDR3. TCRdb passed the multiplex PCR reads through MiXCR, listing each CDR3 protein once. The sample carries approximately 700,000 distinct CDR3 sequences, over 15% recorded once. As concerns this clonotype: Its antigen is as yet unknown.

The V gene's germline CDR1 is DFQATT and CDR2 SNEGSKA (reference sequence). The CDR3 has 15 amino acids. V was pared by 8 bases and J by 5 bases, with 16 bases of the junction left unmatched. Study results and caveats: In blood, most of the thyroid clonotypes expanded above 0.001 were also present.

The J gene is TRBJ1-2, the V gene TRBV20-1, with 8 bases that match TRBD1. The sample consisted of blood. The source of this sequence is a man aged 18-30 years with Graves' hyperthyroidism. DNA for the CDR3: TGCAGTTTCAGGGGGCGCGGGCCTCCCCGATATGGCTACACCTTC. It yields the protein CSFRGRGPPRYGYTF.